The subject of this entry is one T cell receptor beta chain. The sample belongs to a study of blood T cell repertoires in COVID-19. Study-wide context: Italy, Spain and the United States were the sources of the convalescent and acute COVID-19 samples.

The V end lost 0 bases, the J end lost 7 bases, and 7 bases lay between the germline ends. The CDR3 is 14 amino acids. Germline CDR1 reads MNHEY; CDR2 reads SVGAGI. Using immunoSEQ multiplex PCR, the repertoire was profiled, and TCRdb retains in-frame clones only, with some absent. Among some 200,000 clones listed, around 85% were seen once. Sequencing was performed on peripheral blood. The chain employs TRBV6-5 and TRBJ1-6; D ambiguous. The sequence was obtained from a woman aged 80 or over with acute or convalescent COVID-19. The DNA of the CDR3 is TGTGCCAGCAGTTACTCGGCAGTCAATTCACCCCTCCACTTT. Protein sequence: CASSYSAVNSPLHF.